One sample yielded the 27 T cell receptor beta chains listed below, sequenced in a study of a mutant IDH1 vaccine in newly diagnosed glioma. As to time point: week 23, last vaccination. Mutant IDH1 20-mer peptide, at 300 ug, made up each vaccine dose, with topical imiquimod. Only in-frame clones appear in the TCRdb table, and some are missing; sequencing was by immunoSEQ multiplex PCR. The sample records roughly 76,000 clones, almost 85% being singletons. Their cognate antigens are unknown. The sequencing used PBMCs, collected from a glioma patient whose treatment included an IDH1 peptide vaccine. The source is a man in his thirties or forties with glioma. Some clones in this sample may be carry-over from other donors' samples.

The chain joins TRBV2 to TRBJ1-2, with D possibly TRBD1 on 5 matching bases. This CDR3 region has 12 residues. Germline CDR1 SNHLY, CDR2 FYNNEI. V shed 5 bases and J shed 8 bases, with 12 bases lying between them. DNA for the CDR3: TGTGCCAGCAGTCAACCCTGGGACGGCTACACCTTC. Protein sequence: CASSQPWDGYTF.

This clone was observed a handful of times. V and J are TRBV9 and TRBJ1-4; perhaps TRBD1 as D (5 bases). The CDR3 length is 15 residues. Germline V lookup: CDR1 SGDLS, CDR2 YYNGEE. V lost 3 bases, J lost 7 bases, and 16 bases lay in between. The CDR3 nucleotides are TGTGCCAGCAGCGCAGCCGGGACTGGAAGTGAAAAACTGTTTTTT. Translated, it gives CASSAAGTGSEKLFF.

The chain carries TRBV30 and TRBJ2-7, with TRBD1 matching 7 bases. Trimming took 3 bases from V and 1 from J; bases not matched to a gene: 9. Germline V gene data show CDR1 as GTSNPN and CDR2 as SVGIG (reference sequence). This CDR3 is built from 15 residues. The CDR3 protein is CAWSPRGLLSYEQYF. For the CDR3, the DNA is TGTGCCTGGAGCCCAAGGGGGCTTTTGTCCTACGAGCAGTACTTC.

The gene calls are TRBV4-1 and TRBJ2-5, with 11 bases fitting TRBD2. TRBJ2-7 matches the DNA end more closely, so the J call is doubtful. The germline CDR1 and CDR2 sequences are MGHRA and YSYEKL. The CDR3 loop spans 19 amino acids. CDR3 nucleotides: TGCGCCAGCAGCCAAGTGATAGCGGGAGGGCTGCGGAACTCCTACGAGCAGTACTTC. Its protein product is CASSQVIAGGLRNSYEQYF.

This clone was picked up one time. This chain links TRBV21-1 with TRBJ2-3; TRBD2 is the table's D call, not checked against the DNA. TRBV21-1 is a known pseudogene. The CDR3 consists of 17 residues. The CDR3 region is CASSKKSCGGLCDTQYF. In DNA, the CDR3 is TGTGCCAGCAGCAAAAAGAGCTGCGGGGGGTTATGTGATACGCAGTATTTT.

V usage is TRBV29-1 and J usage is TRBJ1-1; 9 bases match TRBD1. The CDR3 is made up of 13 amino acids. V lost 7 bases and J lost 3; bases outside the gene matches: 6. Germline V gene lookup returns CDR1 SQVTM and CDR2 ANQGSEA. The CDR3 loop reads CSGRQGEYTEAFF. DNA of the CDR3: TGCAGCGGACGACAGGGGGAATACACTGAAGCTTTCTTT.

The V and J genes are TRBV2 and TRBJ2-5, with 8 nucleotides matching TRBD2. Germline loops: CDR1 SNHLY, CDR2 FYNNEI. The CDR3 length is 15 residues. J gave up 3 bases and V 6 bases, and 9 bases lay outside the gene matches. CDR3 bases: TGTGCCAGCAGCCGGGAGGGGGTAAGAGAAGAGACCCAGTACTTC. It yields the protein CASSREGVREETQYF.

The CDR3 sequence is CASSLNYADTQYF. The CDR3 DNA reads as TGTGCCAGCAGCTTAAATTACGCAGATACGCAGTATTTT. This chain connects TRBV7-3 to TRBJ2-3; no reliable D call. This CDR3 has 13 residues. The V and J ends lost 1 base and 4 bases respectively, with 6 bases between them. Germline lookup yields CDR1 SGHTA and CDR2 FQGTGA.

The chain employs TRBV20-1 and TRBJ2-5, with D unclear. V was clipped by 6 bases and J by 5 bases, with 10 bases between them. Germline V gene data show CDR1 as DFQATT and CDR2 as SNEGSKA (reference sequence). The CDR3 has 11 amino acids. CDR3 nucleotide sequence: TGCAGTGCCCAGTTCGAGGAGACCCAGTACTTC. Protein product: CSAQFEETQYF.

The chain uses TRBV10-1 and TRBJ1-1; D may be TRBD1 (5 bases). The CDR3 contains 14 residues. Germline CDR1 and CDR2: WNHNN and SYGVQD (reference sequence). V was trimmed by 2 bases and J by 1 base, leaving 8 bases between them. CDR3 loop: CASSEAGPNTEAFF. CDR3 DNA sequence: TGCGCCAGCAGTGAGGCAGGGCCGAACACTGAAGCTTTCTTT.

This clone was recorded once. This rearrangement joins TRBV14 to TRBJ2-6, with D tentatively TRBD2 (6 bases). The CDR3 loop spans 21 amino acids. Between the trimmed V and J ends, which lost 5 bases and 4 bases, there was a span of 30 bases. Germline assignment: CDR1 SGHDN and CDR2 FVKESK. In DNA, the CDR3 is TGTGCCAGCAGCTCCCGGGACTCACCTCTTGGCTCACTCTGGGGGGCCAACGTCCTGACTTTC. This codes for CASSSRDSPLGSLWGANVLTF. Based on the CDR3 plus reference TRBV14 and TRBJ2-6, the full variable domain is EAGVTQFPSHSVIEKGQTVTLRCDPISGHDNLYWYRRVMGKEIKFLLHFVKESKQDESGMPNNRFLAERTGGTYSTLKVQPAELEDSGVYFCASSSRDSPLGSLWGANVLTFGAGSRLTVL.

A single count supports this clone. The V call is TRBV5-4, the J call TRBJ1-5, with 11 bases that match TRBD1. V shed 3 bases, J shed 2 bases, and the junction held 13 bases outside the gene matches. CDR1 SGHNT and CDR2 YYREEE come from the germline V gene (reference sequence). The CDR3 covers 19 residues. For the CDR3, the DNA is TGTGCCAGCAGCTCCCCGGGACAGGGGGGTAAGGAGGGCAATCAGCCCCAGCATTTT. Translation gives CASSSPGQGGKEGNQPQHF. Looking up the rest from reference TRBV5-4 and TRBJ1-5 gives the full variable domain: ETGVTQSPTHLIKTRGQQVTLRCSSQSGHNTVSWYQQALGQGPQFIFQYYREEENGRGNFPPRFSGLQFPNYSSELNVNALELDDSALYLCASSSPGQGGKEGNQPQHFGDGTRLSIL.

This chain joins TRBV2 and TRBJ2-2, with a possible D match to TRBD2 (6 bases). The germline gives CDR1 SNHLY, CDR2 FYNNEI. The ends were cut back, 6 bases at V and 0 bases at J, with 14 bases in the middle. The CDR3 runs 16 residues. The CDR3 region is CASSKNSGTNTGELFF. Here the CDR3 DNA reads TGTGCCAGCAGCAAAAATAGCGGTACGAACACCGGGGAGCTGTTTTTT. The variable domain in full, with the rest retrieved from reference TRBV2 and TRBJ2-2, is EPEVTQTPSHQVTQMGQEVILRCVPISNHLYFYWYRQILGQKVEFLVSFYNNEISEKSEIFDDQFSVERPDGSNFTLKIRSTKLEDSAMYFCASSKNSGTNTGELFFGEGSRLTVL.

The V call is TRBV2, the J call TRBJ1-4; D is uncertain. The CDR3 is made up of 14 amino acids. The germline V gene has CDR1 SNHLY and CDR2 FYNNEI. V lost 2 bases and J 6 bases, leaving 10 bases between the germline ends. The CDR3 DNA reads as TGTGCCAGCAGTGAAAGGGAGAGAGATGAAAAACTGTTTTTT. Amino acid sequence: CASSERERDEKLFF.

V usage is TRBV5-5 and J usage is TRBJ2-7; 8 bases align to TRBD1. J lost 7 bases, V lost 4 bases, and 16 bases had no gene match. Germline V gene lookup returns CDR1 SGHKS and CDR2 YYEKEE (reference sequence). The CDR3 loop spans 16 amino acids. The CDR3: CASSGSDRAYLREQYF. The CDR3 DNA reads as TGTGCCAGCAGCGGCTCGGACAGGGCATACCTACGAGAGCAGTACTTC.

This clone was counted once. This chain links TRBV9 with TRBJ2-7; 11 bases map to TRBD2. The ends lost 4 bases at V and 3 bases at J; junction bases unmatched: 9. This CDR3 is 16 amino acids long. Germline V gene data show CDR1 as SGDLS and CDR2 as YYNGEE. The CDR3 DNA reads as TGTGCCAGCAGCCTCGATTCGGGACTAGCGGTCTACGAGCAGTACTTC. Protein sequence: CASSLDSGLAVYEQYF.

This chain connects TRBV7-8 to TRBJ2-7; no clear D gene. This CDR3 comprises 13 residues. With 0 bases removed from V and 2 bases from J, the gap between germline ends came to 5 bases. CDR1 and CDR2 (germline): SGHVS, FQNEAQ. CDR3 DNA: TGTGCCAGCAGCTTAGCGGGGACCTACGAGCAGTACTTC. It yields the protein CASSLAGTYEQYF.

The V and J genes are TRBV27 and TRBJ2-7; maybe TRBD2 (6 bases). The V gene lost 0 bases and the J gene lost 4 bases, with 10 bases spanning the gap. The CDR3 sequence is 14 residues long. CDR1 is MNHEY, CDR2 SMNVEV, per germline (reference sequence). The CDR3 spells CASSLSGLLYEQYF. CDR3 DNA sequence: TGTGCCAGCAGTTTATCGGGACTTCTTTACGAGCAGTACTTC.

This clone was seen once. The CDR3 DNA reads TGTGCCAGCAGCCAAGAAGCCAGGGTCTACAATGAGCAGTTCTTC. It is translated as CASSQEARVYNEQFF. This chain connects TRBV14 to TRBJ2-1; a weak D match, TRBD1 (5 bases). This CDR3 is 15 amino acids long. Germline V gene data show CDR1 as SGHDN and CDR2 as FVKESK. Deletions cut 0 bases from V and 3 bases from J, with 9 bases between.

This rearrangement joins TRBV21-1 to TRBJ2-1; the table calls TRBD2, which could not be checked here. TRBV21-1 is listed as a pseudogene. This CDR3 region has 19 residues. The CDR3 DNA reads TGTGCCAGCAGCTCGAGAACCGGGACTAGCGGGGGGCAAAACAATGAGCAGTTCTTC. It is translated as CASSSRTGTSGGQNNEQFF.

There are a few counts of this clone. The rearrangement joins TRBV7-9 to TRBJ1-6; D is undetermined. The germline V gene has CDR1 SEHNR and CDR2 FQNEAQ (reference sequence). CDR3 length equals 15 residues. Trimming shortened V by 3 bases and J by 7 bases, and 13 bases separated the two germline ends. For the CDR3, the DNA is TGTGCCAGCAGCTTGTCAAACGGACCAAATTCACCCCTCCACTTT. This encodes CASSLSNGPNSPLHF.

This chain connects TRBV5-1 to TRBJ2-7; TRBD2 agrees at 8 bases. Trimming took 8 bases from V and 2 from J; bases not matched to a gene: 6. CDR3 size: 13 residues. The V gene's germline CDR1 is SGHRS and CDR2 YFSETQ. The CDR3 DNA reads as TGCGCCAGTTCCGGGACTAGTCCCTACGAGCAGTACTTC. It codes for CASSGTSPYEQYF.

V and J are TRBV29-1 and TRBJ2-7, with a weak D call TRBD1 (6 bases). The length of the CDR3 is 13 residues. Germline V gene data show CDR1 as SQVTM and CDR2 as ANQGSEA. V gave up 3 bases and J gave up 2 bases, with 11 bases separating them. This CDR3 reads CSVDGGEAYEQYF. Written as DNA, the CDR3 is TGCAGCGTTGATGGGGGCGAGGCCTACGAGCAGTACTTC.

The CDR3 sequence is CASSRASGSSYNEQFF. For the CDR3, the DNA is TGTGCCAGCAGCCGAGCAAGCGGGAGCTCCTACAATGAGCAGTTCTTC. J is TRBJ2-1 and V is TRBV7-6, with TRBD2 matching over 8 bases. Germline CDR1 reads SGHVS; CDR2 reads FNYEAQ. The CDR3 loop spans 16 amino acids. J lost 0 bases, V lost 5 bases, and 6 bases had no gene match.

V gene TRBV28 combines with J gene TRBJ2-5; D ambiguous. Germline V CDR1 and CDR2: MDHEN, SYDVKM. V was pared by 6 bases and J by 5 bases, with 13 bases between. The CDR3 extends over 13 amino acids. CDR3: CASSPGPRETQYF. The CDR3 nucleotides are TGTGCCAGCAGCCCCGGACCCCGGGAGACCCAGTACTTC.

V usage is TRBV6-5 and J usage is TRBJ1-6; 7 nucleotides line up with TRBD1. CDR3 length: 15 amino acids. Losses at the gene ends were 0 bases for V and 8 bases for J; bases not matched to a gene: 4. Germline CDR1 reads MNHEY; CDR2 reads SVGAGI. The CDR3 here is CASSYSSRGDSPLHF. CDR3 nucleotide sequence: TGTGCCAGCAGTTACTCGAGCAGGGGGGATTCACCCCTCCACTTT.

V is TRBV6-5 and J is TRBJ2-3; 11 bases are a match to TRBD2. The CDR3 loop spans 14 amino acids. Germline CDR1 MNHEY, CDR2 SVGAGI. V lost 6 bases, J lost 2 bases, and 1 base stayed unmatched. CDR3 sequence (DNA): TGTGCCAGCAGGACTAGCGGGGACACAGATACGCAGTATTTT. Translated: CASRTSGDTDTQYF.